The 20 T cell receptor beta chains below come from one sample, sequenced in a study of regulatory T cells in long-lasting Graves disease. Time point: newly diagnosed GD, antithyroid drugs for less than 3 months. After RNA was extracted from PBMCs, the TCR library was made from it. The authors built TCR beta libraries using iRepertoire HTBI primers and Arm-PCR of CDR3 regions. TCRdb itself ran the multiplex PCR reads through MiXCR, one entry per CDR3 protein. The data contain some 250,000 distinct CDR3 sequences, 15% to 20% of them singletons. The sample was also reused in another study, on T cells in Graves' hyperthyroidism and ophthalmopathy.

The specimen was peripheral blood mononuclear cells (PBMCs), collected at new diagnosis, from a patient treated with antithyroid drugs. Receptors were obtained from a young woman with Graves disease.

The table lists this clonotype with many counts. The chain combines TRBV14 with TRBJ2-7; TRBD1 agrees at 7 bases. With 4 bases clipped from V and 5 bases from J, the junction kept 8 bases outside the gene matches. CDR1 and CDR2 (germline): SGHDN, FVKESK. This CDR3 comprises 14 residues. The CDR3 coding sequence is TGTGCCAGCAGCCGGGAGCAGGGGGTTGACGAGCAGTACTTC. Amino acids: CASSREQGVDEQYF.

Many counts were recorded for this clonotype. Relative to the germline gene, one junction end is altered; a read error may explain this. The rearrangement joins TRBV5-1 to TRBJ2-1; 11 bases are shared with TRBD2. This CDR3 comprises 15 residues. CDR1 is SGHRS, CDR2 YFSETQ, per germline. CDR3 DNA: TGTGCCAGCAGCTTCCTAGCGGGGGGCGGCAATGAGCAGTTCTTC. Protein: CASSFLAGGGNEQFF.

This clonotype appeared many times. The chain has TRBV2 and TRBJ1-2, with 7 bases matching TRBD1. The J segment lost 4 bases and the V segment lost 6 bases, leaving 11 bases of the junction unmatched. The CDR3 sequence is 15 residues long. Germline V gives CDR1 SNHLY, CDR2 FYNNEI. The CDR3 reads CASRRQGPLLYGYTF. CDR3 coding DNA: TGTGCCAGCAGGCGACAGGGTCCTCTACTCTATGGCTACACCTTC.

This clonotype was observed at least ten times. The chain combines TRBV20-1 with TRBJ2-1; D is possibly TRBD1 (6 bases). CDR3 length equals 13 residues. Germline CDR1 reads DFQATT; CDR2 reads SNEGSKA (reference sequence). Trimming removed 0 bases at V and 8 bases at J, with 11 bases between. The CDR3 region is CSAREQGSYEQFF. As DNA, the CDR3 is TGCAGTGCTAGAGAACAGGGTAGCTATGAGCAGTTCTTC.

The sample holds many counts of this clonotype. The chain couples TRBV12-5 to TRBJ1-1; weak D call: TRBD1 (5 bases). Germline CDR1 reads LGHNT; CDR2 reads FRNRAP. The CDR3 loop spans 14 amino acids. The CDR3 coding sequence is TGTGTAATCTACCCCGGGGCCATGAACACTGAAGCTTTCTTT. It is translated as CVIYPGAMNTEAFF.

This clonotype was seen at least ten times. The chain carries TRBV20-1 and TRBJ1-1; 8 bases are a match to TRBD1. The CDR3 is 13 residues long. Trimming cost V 4 bases and J 7 bases; bases outside gene matches: 8. Germline V lookup: CDR1 DFQATT, CDR2 SNEGSKA (reference sequence). CDR3 DNA sequence: TGCAGTGCTACGACAGGGGCGAACGGTGAAGCTTTCTTT. Amino acids: CSATTGANGEAFF.

The J gene is TRBJ2-3, the V gene TRBV20-1, with TRBD2 matching 10 bases. Matching the DNA end better, TRBJ2-1 makes the J call doubtful. CDR1 and CDR2 (germline): DFQATT, SNEGSKA (reference sequence). The CDR3 contains 15 residues. The CDR3 nucleotides are TGCAGTGCTAGAGATGCTAGCGGGGGATACGATGAGCAGTTCTTC. This translates into CSARDASGGYDEQFF.

In this sample, this clonotype turned up a few times. It may be a read error: a sequence one base away is much more abundant. The V and J genes are TRBV5-5 and TRBJ1-4; 7 bases match TRBD1. The V gene's germline CDR1 is SGHKS and CDR2 YYEKEE (reference sequence). This CDR3 has 14 residues. The CDR3 reads CASSLWTGLEKPFF. For the CDR3, the DNA is TGTGCCAGCAGCCTATGGACAGGTCTCGAAAAACCGTTTTTT.

V usage is TRBV12-3 or TRBV12-4 and J usage is TRBJ2-2; 8 nucleotides match TRBD1. The CDR3 has 15 residues. The V segment lost 5 bases and the J segment 1 base; nucleotides outside the gene matches: 3. The CDR3 loop reads CASSDRGRNTGELFF. In DNA, the CDR3 is TGTGCCAGCAGTGACAGGGGACGGAACACCGGGGAGCTGTTTTTT.

This clonotype was picked up a small number of times. The rearrangement joins TRBV10-1 to TRBJ2-5; a possible D gene is TRBD1 (6 bases). The CDR3 extends over 15 amino acids. Germline CDR1 and CDR2: WNHNN and SYGVQD (reference sequence). Trimming removed 3 bases from V and 4 bases from J, with 15 bases in between. The DNA for the CDR3 is TGCGCCAGCAGTGACGGGGTTCCAGGGGCAGAGACCCAGTACTTC. This codes for CASSDGVPGAETQYF.

This clonotype was seen at least ten times. The chain couples TRBV18 to TRBJ1-4; 9 positions agree with TRBD1. The CDR3 is made up of 15 amino acids. Germline V CDR1 and CDR2: KGHSH, LQKENI. V lost 3 bases to trimming and J lost 8 bases; unmatched junction nucleotides: 7. The CDR3 loop reads CASSPGTGPTEKLFF. The CDR3 coding sequence is TGTGCCAGCTCACCGGGGACAGGGCCCACCGAAAAACTGTTTTTT.

The chain employs TRBV20-1 and TRBJ2-7, with D maybe TRBD2 (6 bases). CDR3 length: 14 residues. Deletions cut 1 base from V and 7 bases from J, with 17 bases between. From germline, CDR1 is DFQATT and CDR2 SNEGSKA (reference sequence). The CDR3 bases are TGCAGTGCTAGAGCTCGCGGAGGGGTGGAAGAGCAGTACTTC. Translated: CSARARGGVEEQYF.

This clonotype occurred many times. DNA of the CDR3: TGTGCCAGCAGCCTATACAGGGCTGAAGAGACCCAGTACTTC. Translating it yields CASSLYRAEETQYF. V and J are TRBV12-3 or TRBV12-4 and TRBJ2-5; TRBD1 is a possible D gene (6 bases). This CDR3 is built from 14 residues. The germline V and J ends were trimmed by 6 bases and 3 bases, with 14 bases remaining between them.

This clonotype appeared a few times. This chain uses TRBV4-2 with TRBJ1-3; the D gene is possibly TRBD1 (5 bases). The CDR3 covers 15 residues. The germline gives CDR1 LGHNA, CDR2 YNFKEQ. With 4 bases removed from V and 0 bases from J, the gap between germline ends came to 10 bases. The CDR3 loop reads CASSPGANSGNTIYF. DNA of the CDR3: TGTGCCAGCAGCCCCGGGGCCAACTCTGGAAACACCATATATTTT.

The table lists this clonotype with many counts. This chain uses TRBV3-1 with TRBJ1-2, with no clear D. V was cut by 5 bases and J by 2 bases, with 15 bases left in between. CDR3 length: 15 residues. CDR1 and CDR2 (germline): LGHDT, YNNKEL (reference sequence). This chain's CDR3 is CASSDLRVNNYGYTF. The CDR3, as DNA: TGTGCCAGCAGCGATCTCCGGGTCAACAACTATGGCTACACCTTC. Full variable domain (remainder filled in from reference TRBV3-1 and TRBJ1-2): DTAVSQTPKYLVTQMGNDKSIKCEQNLGHDTMYWYKQDSKKFLKIMFSYNNKELIINETVPNRFSPKSPDKAHLNLHINSLELGDSAVYFCASSDLRVNNYGYTFGSGTRLTVV.

This clonotype was observed at least ten times. The CDR3 nucleotides read TGTGCCAGCACCCCAGGACTCGAGGGCGGGGAGCTGTTTTTT. Encoded protein: CASTPGLEGGELFF. The chain has TRBV2 and TRBJ2-2; D is perhaps TRBD2 (5 bases). The germline gives CDR1 SNHLY, CDR2 FYNNEI. The CDR3 extends over 14 amino acids. Deletions cut 7 bases from V and 7 bases from J, with 16 bases between.

Notes on this clonotype: Here the CDR3 omits its conserved ending phenylalanine or tryptophan, so a read error is the likely source. The chain combines TRBV12-3 or TRBV12-4 with TRBJ1-1, with D possibly matching TRBD1 (5 bases). The CDR3 covers 13 residues. The CDR3 nucleotides read TGTGCCAGCAGCTTAGGCCCCAGGGATGAGGCTTTCTCT. As protein: CASSLGPRDEAFS.

This clonotype was found a few times. The V gene is TRBV14, the J gene TRBJ1-2; D unresolved. The germline CDR1 and CDR2 sequences are SGHDN and FVKESK. CDR3 length equals 15 residues. V was trimmed by 0 bases and J by 4 bases, leaving 12 bases between them. The CDR3 DNA reads TGTGCCAGCAGCCAAGAGTGGAAAACGGGCTATGGCTACACCTTC. It translates to CASSQEWKTGYGYTF.

This clonotype was observed many times. This chain uses TRBV4-2 with TRBJ2-7; 7 bases agree with TRBD1. The CDR3 has 15 residues. Germline CDR1 LGHNA, CDR2 YNFKEQ. V trimming: 1 base; J trimming: 7 bases; junction bases outside the gene matches: 10. CDR3 residues: CASSQGGQTHSEQYF. For the CDR3, the DNA is TGTGCCAGCAGCCAAGGGGGACAGACGCACTCTGAGCAGTACTTC.

This clonotype has a count of ten or more. The genes are TRBV2 and TRBJ1-1; D perhaps matches TRBD1 (5 bases). This CDR3 comprises 14 residues. The V and J ends lost 6 bases and 1 base respectively, with 12 bases between them. Germline V gene data show CDR1 as SNHLY and CDR2 as FYNNEI. CDR3 sequence reads: CASSGGRGNTEAFF. The CDR3 nucleotides read TGTGCCAGCAGCGGGGGACGGGGGAACACTGAAGCTTTCTTT.